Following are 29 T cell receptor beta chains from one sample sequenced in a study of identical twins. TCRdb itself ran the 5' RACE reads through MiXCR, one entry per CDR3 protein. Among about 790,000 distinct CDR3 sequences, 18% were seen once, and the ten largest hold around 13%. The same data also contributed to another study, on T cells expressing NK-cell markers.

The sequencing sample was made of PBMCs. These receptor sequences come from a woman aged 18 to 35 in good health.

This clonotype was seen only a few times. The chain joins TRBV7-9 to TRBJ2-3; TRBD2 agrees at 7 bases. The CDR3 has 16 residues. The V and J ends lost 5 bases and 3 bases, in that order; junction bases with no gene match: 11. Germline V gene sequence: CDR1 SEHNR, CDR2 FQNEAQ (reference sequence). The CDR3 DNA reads TGTGCCAGCAGCACAGATCTAGCGGTGGGGACAGATACGCAGTATTTT. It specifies CASSTDLAVGTDTQYF.

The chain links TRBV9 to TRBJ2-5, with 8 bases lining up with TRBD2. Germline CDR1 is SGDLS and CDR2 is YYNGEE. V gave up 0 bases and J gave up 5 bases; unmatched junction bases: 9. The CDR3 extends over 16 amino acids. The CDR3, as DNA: TGTGCCAGCAGCGTAGCTCCCGGGCTAGCGGGCGAGACCCAGTACTTC. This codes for CASSVAPGLAGETQYF.

The CDR3 spells CASSEGPGDRTYNEQFF. CDR3 sequence (DNA): TGTGCCAGCAGTGAGGGTCCCGGGGACAGAACCTACAATGAGCAGTTCTTC. This rearrangement joins TRBV12-3 or TRBV12-4 to TRBJ2-1; 7 bases line up with TRBD1. The CDR3 sequence is 17 residues long. Germline trimming cut 5 bases from V and 2 bases from J; bases unmatched to any gene: 12.

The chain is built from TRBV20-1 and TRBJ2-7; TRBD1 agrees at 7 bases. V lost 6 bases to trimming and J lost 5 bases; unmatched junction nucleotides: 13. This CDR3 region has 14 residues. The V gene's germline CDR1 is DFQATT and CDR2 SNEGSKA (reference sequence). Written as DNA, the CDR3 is TGCAGTGCGTACGACAGGGCCCTAATCCACGAGCAGTACTTC. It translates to CSAYDRALIHEQYF.

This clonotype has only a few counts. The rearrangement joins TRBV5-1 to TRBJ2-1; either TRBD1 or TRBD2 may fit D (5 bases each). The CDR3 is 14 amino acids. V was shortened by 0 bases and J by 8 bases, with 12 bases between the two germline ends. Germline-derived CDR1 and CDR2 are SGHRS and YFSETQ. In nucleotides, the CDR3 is TGCGCCAGCAGCTTGGTTCTGGGGACGGATGAGCAGTTCTTC. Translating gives CASSLVLGTDEQFF.

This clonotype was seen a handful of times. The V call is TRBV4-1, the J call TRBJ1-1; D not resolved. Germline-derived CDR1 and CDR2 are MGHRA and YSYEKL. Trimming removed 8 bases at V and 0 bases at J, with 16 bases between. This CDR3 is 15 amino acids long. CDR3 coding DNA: TGCGCCAGCGTACTTGATAGTCGTGTGAACACTGAAGCTTTCTTT. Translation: CASVLDSRVNTEAFF.

The CDR3 DNA reads as TGTGCCAGCAGTTACGACGGGACTAGCGGGAGCTACGAGCAGTACTTC. Protein product: CASSYDGTSGSYEQYF. This chain joins TRBV6-5 and TRBJ2-7; 14 bases map to TRBD2. CDR3 length equals 16 residues. V was clipped by 2 bases and J by 3 bases; unmatched bases: 3. Germline values: CDR1 MNHEY, CDR2 SVGAGI.

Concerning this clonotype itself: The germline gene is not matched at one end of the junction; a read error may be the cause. For the CDR3, the DNA is TGTGCCAGCAGCCCTCAGGGGGGAAATCGGCCCCAGCATTTT. Its translation: CASSPQGGNRPQHF. The rearrangement uses TRBV9 and TRBJ1-5, with 7 bases fitting TRBD1. This CDR3 contains 14 residues. The germline V gene has CDR1 SGDLS and CDR2 YYNGEE.

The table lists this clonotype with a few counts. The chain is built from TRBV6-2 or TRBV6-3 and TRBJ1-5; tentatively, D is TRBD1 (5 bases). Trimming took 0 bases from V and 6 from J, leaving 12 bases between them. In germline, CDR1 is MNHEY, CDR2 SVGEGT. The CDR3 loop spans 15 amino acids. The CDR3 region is CASSYSQGRPQPQHF. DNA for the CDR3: TGTGCCAGCAGTTACTCGCAGGGACGCCCTCAGCCCCAGCATTTT.

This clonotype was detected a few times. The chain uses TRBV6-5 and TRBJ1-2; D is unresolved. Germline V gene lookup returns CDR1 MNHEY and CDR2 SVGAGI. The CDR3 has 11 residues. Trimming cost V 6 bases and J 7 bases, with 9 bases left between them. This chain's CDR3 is CASRAGSGYTF. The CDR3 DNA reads TGTGCCAGCAGAGCAGGTTCTGGCTACACCTTC.

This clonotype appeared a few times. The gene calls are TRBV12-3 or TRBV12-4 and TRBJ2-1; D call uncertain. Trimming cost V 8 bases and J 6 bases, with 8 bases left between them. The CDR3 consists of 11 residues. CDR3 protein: CASLLRNEQFF. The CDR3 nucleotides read TGTGCCAGCCTTCTTCGCAATGAGCAGTTCTTC.

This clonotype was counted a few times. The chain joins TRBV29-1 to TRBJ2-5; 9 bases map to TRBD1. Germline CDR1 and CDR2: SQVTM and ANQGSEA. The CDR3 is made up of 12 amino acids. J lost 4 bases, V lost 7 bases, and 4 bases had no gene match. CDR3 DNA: TGCAGCGCACCGACAGGGGGAGAGACCCAGTACTTC. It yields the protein CSAPTGGETQYF.

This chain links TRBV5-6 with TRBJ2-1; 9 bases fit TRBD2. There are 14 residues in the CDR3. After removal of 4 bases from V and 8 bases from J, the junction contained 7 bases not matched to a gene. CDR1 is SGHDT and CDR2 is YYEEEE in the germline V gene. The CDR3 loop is CASSQLAGGDEQFF. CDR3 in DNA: TGTGCCAGCAGCCAACTAGCGGGCGGCGATGAGCAGTTCTTC.

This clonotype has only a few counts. In nucleotides, the CDR3 is TGCGCCAGCTCGTCTGGGGTAGCGGGAGATACGCAGTATTTT. Encoded protein: CASSSGVAGDTQYF. This chain joins TRBV5-1 and TRBJ2-3; 7 nucleotides line up with TRBD2. This CDR3 has 14 amino acids. In germline, CDR1 is SGHRS, CDR2 YFSETQ. The V gene end was trimmed by 7 bases and the J gene end by 5 bases; junction bases not matched to a gene: 10.

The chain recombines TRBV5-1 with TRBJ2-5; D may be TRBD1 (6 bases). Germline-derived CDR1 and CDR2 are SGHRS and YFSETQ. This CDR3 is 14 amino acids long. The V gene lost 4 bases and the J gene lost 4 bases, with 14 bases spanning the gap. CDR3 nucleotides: TGCGCCAGCAGCACCTACAGGGACCGAGAGACCCAGTACTTC. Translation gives CASSTYRDRETQYF.

The CDR3 reads CASDRTGGRWQPQHF. The CDR3 DNA is TGTGCCAGTGATAGGACAGGGGGTAGGTGGCAGCCCCAGCATTTT. V is TRBV21-1 and J is TRBJ1-5; the table's D call of TRBD1 was not tested on the DNA. TRBV21-1 is a recognized pseudogene. The CDR3 totals 15 residues.

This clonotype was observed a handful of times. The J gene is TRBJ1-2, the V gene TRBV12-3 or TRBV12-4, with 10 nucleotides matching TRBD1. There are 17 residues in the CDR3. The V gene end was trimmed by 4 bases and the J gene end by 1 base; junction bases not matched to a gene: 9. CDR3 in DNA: TGTGCCAGCAGTTCAACCGGGACAGGGGTTTATAACTATGGCTACACCTTC. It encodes CASSSTGTGVYNYGYTF.

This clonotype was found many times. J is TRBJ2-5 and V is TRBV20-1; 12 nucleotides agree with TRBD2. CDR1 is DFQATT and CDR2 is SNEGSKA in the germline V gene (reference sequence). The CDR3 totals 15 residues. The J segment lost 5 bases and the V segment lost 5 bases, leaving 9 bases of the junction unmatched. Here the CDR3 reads CSAHLAGGPSETQYF. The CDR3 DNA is TGCAGTGCTCACCTAGCGGGAGGGCCCTCTGAGACCCAGTACTTC.

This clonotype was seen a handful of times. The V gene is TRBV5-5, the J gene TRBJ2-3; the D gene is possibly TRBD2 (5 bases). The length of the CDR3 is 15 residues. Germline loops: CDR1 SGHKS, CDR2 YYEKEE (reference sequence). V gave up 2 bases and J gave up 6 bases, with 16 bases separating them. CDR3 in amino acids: CASSFSTTFGDTQYF. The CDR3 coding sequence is TGTGCCAGCAGCTTCTCGACTACCTTCGGTGATACGCAGTATTTT.

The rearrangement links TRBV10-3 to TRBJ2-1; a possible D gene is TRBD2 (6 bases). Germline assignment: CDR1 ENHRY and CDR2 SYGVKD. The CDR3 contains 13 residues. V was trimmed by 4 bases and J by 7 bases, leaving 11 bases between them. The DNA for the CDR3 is TGTGCCATCAGTGTGGAGGGTCGGAATGAGCAGTTCTTC. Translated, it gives CAISVEGRNEQFF.

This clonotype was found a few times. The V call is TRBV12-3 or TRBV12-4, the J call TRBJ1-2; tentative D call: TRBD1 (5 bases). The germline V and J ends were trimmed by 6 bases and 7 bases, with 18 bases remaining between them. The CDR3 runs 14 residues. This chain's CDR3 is CASRPAQGFAGYTF. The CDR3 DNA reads TGTGCCAGCAGACCGGCGCAGGGTTTCGCTGGCTACACCTTC.

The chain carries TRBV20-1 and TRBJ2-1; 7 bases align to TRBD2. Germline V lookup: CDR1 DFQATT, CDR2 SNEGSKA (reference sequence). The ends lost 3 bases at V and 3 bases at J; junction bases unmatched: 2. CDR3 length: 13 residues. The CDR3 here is CSASASGYNEQFF. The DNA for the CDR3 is TGCAGTGCTAGTGCTAGCGGCTACAATGAGCAGTTCTTC.

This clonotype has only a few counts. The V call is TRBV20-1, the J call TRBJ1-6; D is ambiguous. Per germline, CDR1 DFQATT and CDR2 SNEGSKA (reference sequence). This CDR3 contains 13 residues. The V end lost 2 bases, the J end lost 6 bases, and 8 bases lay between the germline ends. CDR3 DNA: TGCAGTGCTAGAACCGTGGGTAATTCACCCCTCCACTTT. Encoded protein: CSARTVGNSPLHF.

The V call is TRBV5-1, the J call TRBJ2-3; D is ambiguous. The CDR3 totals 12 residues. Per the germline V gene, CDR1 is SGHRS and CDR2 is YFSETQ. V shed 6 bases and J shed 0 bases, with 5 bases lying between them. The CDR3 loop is CASTASTDTQYF. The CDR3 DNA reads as TGCGCCAGCACGGCAAGCACAGATACGCAGTATTTT.

The CDR3 protein is CASSVGLAANNEQFF. The DNA for the CDR3 is TGTGCCAGCAGCGTAGGACTAGCGGCAAACAATGAGCAGTTCTTC. The V gene is TRBV3-1, the J gene TRBJ2-1; 10 bases line up with TRBD2. CDR3 length: 15 residues. Looked up from germline, CDR1 is LGHDT and CDR2 is YNNKEL (reference sequence). After removal of 5 bases from V and 5 bases from J, the junction contained 6 bases not matched to a gene.

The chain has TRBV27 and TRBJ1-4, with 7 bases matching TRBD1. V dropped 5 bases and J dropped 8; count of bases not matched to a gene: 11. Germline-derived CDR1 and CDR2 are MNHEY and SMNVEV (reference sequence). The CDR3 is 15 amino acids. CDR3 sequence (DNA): TGTGCCAGCAGTGGAGGGACAGACCCTAGAGAAAAACTGTTTTTT. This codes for CASSGGTDPREKLFF.

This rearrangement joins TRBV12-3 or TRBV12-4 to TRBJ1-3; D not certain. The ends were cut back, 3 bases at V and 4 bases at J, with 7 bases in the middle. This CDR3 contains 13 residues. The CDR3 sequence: CASSLRRGNTIYF. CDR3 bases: TGTGCCAGCAGTTTGAGGCGAGGAAACACCATATATTTT.

The CDR3, as DNA: TGTGCCAGCAGCTTAGTCTCGGCGGGGTATCGTGAAGCTTTCTTT. It codes for CASSLVSAGYREAFF. The chain combines TRBV7-9 with TRBJ1-1; D is unclear. Germline V gene data show CDR1 as SEHNR and CDR2 as FQNEAQ (reference sequence). The CDR3 contains 15 residues. Trimming removed 1 base from V and 7 bases from J, with 16 bases in between.

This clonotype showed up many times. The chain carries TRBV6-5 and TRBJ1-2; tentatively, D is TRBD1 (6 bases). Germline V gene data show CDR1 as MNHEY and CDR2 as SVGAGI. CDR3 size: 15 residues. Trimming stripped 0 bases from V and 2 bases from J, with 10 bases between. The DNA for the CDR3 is TGTGCCAGCAGTTACTCCTCCACAGGGAACTATGGCTACACCTTC. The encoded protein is CASSYSSTGNYGYTF.